A selection of T cell receptor beta chains follows, all from one sample in a study of CD8+ T cells in alopecia areata. This table comes from immunoSEQ multiplex PCR, and its TCRdb copy is limited to in-frame clones, with some not included. The sample records roughly 250,000 clones, 65% to 70% being singletons. Sequenced material: CD4+ T cells sorted from blood, taken at week 0. All receptors come from a human donor with alopecia areata. CDR3s include the opening cysteine and the closing phenylalanine or tryptophan. D genes are given only for firm matches. Size is omitted from some rows. Given values are once, few, many or a class for expanded clones.

>TRBD2|-|TRBV29-1|TRBJ2-5
CSVAGGVRIPQETQYF
TGCAGCGTTGCTGGGGGGGTTCGGATACCCCAAGAGACCCAGTACTTC
>-|-|TRBV9|TRBJ2-1
CASSPRPYNEQFF
TGTGCCAGCAGCCCACGGCCATACAATGAGCAGTTCTTC
>TRBD1|-|TRBV7-2|TRBJ1-2
CASSLVQGAAGYTF
TGTGCCAGCAGCCTCGTGCAGGGGGCGGCTGGCTACACCTTC
>-|-|TRBV29-1|TRBJ2-7
CSVVVRPTYEQYF
TGCAGCGTCGTTGTAAGGCCCACCTACGAGCAGTACTTC
>-|few|TRBV29-1|TRBJ2-5
CSVGGGTQYF
TGCAGCGTTGGGGGAGGCACCCAGTACTTC
>-|-|TRBV15|TRBJ2-1
CATSTYYNEQFF
TGTGCCACCAGCACCTATTACAATGAGCAGTTCTTC
>TRBD1|-|TRBV9|TRBJ2-7
CASSAGTGPYEQYF
TGTGCCAGCAGCGCTGGGACAGGGCCTTACGAGCAGTACTTC
>TRBD2|-|TRBV30|TRBJ2-3
CAWSDLPGLAGGADTQYF
TGTGCCTGGAGTGATTTACCCGGGCTAGCGGGGGGTGCAGATACGCAGTATTTT
>-|-|TRBV7-8|TRBJ1-2
CASSLGLDFYGYTF
TGTGCCAGCAGCTTGGGATTAGATTTCTATGGCTACACCTTC
>-|few|TRBV19|TRBJ2-1
CASSIKLNFYNEQFF
TGTGCCAGTAGTATCAAGCTTAACTTCTACAATGAGCAGTTCTTC
>TRBD2|-|TRBV29-1|TRBJ2-5
CSGTGGLETQYF
TGCAGCGGTACGGGGGGGCTGGAGACCCAGTACTTC
>TRBD2|-|TRBV7-6|TRBJ2-5
CASSGEGRGAETQYF
TGTGCCAGCAGCGGAGAAGGGCGGGGGGCCGAGACCCAGTACTTC
>TRBD1|-|TRBV5-1|TRBJ1-5
CASSYTGTVGQPQHF
TGCGCCAGCAGTTATACCGGGACAGTTGGTCAGCCCCAGCATTTT
>-|-|TRBV25-1|TRBJ1-2
CASRPRSRDSGYTF
TGTGCCAGCAGACCCCGAAGCAGGGATTCTGGCTACACCTTC
>TRBD1|-|TRBV29-1|TRBJ1-2
CSVSGQGEGYTF
TGCAGCGTTTCGGGACAGGGTGAAGGCTACACCTTC
>-|-|TRBV19|TRBJ2-5
CASSMGQGVETQYF
TGTGCCAGTAGTATGGGACAAGGGGTTGAGACCCAGTACTTC
>-|-|TRBV5-1|TRBJ1-1
CASSLSGWNTEAFF
TGCGCCAGCAGCTTGTCGGGCTGGAACACTGAAGCTTTCTTT
>TRBD1|few|TRBV15|TRBJ2-5
CATSRRDSRETQYF
TGTGCCACCAGCAGACGGGACAGTCGTGAGACCCAGTACTTC
>TRBD2|-|TRBV27|TRBJ2-1
CASSSLGLAGNEQFF
TGTGCCAGCAGTTCGCTCGGACTAGCTGGGAATGAGCAGTTCTTC
>-|once|TRBV9|TRBJ2-5
CASSPTGRGETQYF
TGTGCCAGCAGCCCTACCGGTCGAGGAGAGACCCAGTACTTC
>-|few|TRBV5-4|TRBJ1-1
CASSPISGVNTEAFF
TGTGCCAGCAGCCCGATCTCAGGGGTGAACACTGAAGCTTTCTTT
>-|-|TRBV25-1|TRBJ1-1
CASMGRSMNTEAFF
TGTGCCAGCATGGGCCGGTCCATGAACACTGAAGCTTTCTTT
>-|-|TRBV29-1|TRBJ2-7
CSVGGADSYEQYF
TGCAGCGTTGGGGGGGCCGATTCCTACGAGCAGTACTTC
>-|-|TRBV7-2|TRBJ2-3
CASSSTTGQIPF
TGTGCCAGCAGCTCGACGACAGGCCAAATACCGTTT
>-|-|TRBV2|TRBJ1-1
CASTSSRISTEAFF
TGTGCCAGCACCTCCAGCAGGATTTCCACTGAAGCTTTCTTT
>-|few|TRBV11-2|TRBJ2-7
CASSLGEGYEQYF
TGTGCCAGCAGCTTAGGTGAGGGCTACGAGCAGTACTTC
>-|-|TRBV6-5|TRBJ1-1
CASSFSMVTEAFF
TGTGCCAGCAGTTTCAGTATGGTCACTGAAGCTTTCTTT
>-|-|TRBV10-3|TRBJ1-2
CAISGGNYGYTF
TGTGCCATCAGTGGGGGTAACTATGGCTACACCTTC
>-|-|TRBV5-1|TRBJ2-1
CASSRGNEQFF
TGCGCCAGCAGTAGGGGGAATGAGCAGTTCTTC
>-|-|TRBV30|TRBJ2-5
CAWRRIETQYF
TGTGCCTGGAGGAGGATAGAGACCCAGTACTTC
>-|-|TRBV29-1|TRBJ2-7
CSVEDLARPGASYEQYF
TGCAGCGTTGAAGATCTGGCACGGCCGGGGGCATCCTACGAGCAGTACTTC
>-|-|TRBV19|TRBJ2-3
CASSISGTDTQYF
TGTGCCAGTAGTATATCGGGCACAGATACGCAGTATTTT
>-|once|TRBV5-4|TRBJ1-6
CASSLGPSLVNSPLHF
TGTGCCAGCAGCTTGGGGCCGAGCCTGGTCAATTCACCCCTCCACTTT
>-|few|TRBV27|TRBJ1-2
CASSLIRGGDYGYTF
TGTGCCAGCAGTTTAATCCGCGGTGGGGACTATGGCTACACCTTC
>-|-|TRBV4-1|TRBJ2-5
CASSQVPTHQETQYF
TGCGCCAGCAGCCAAGTCCCGACTCACCAAGAGACCCAATACTTC
>TRBD1|-|TRBV19|TRBJ1-5
CASSISTGERQPQHF
TGTGCCAGTAGTATCTCCACAGGGGAGCGTCAGCCCCAGCATTTT
>TRBD1|-|TRBV2|TRBJ1-5
CASSEGQGGNQPQHF
TGTGCCAGCAGTGAGGGACAGGGAGGCAATCAGCCCCAGCATTTT
>-|-|TRBV29-1|TRBJ1-1
CSVVLPREGTEAFF
TGCAGCGTTGTTTTGCCCAGGGAAGGGACTGAAGCTTTCTTT
>-|-|TRBV30|TRBJ1-5
CAWSVAGILNQPQHF
TGTGCCTGGAGTGTAGCAGGGATCCTCAATCAGCCCCAGCATTTT
>TRBD1|once|TRBV29-1|TRBJ2-7
CSAGNRGFGEQYF
TGCAGCGCGGGAAACAGGGGGTTCGGCGAGCAGTACTTC
>TRBD2|-|TRBV10-3|TRBJ2-1
CAISGTSGGIANEQFF
TGTGCCATCAGTGGGACTAGCGGGGGGATAGCCAATGAGCAGTTCTTC
>-|-|TRBV30|TRBJ2-5
CAWSVLTGETQYF
TGTGCCTGGAGTGTATTGACGGGAGAGACCCAGTACTTC
>-|-|TRBV7-2|TRBJ1-1
CASSYPLGPRSAEAFF
TGTGCCAGCAGCTATCCACTTGGCCCGAGGTCAGCTGAAGCTTTCTTT
>-|-|TRBV6-5|TRBJ1-1
CASRKNEVAEAFF
TGTGCCAGCAGAAAGAATGAAGTGGCTGAAGCTTTCTTT
>-|-|TRBV5-6|TRBJ1-5
CASSLGPGLPRIQPQHF
TGTGCCAGCAGCTTGGGCCCAGGATTGCCACGTATCCAGCCCCAGCATTTT
>-|-|TRBV4-1|TRBJ2-7
CASSRQTVTSYEQYF
TGCGCCAGCAGCCGCCAGACGGTCACCAGCTACGAGCAGTACTTC
>-|once|TRBV30|TRBJ1-1
CAWREQGEAFF
TGTGCCTGGAGAGAGCAGGGAGAAGCTTTCTTT
>TRBD2|-|TRBV5-4|TRBJ2-5
CASTVAGGETQYF
TGTGCCAGCACCGTAGCGGGAGGAGAGACCCAGTACTTC
>-|-|TRBV29-1|TRBJ2-3
CSVLGRGGDTQYF
TGCAGCGTTCTGGGACGGGGAGGAGATACGCAGTATTTT